A single sample is the source of the 29 T cell receptor beta chains below, sequenced in a study of beta chain features in type 1 diabetes. The investigators reverse transcribed all of the isolated RNA, so they sequenced expressed TCRB transcripts. Using immunoSEQ multiplex PCR, the repertoire was profiled, and TCRdb retains in-frame clones only, with some absent. The sample records roughly 120,000 clones, 40% being singletons. Material for sequencing was stem cell memory CD4+ T cells from blood. The source is a woman under 30 in good health.

This CDR3 reads CASSASVVRQETQYF. The CDR3 DNA is TGCGCCAGCAGCGCCAGCGTGGTGAGGCAAGAGACCCAGTACTTC. This chain joins TRBV5-1 and TRBJ2-5; no clear D. The CDR3 spans 15 residues. Trimming left V 4 bases short and J 2 bases short, with 15 bases between. Germline CDR1 SGHRS, CDR2 YFSETQ.

The V and J genes are TRBV11-2 and TRBJ2-1, with 11 bases lining up with TRBD2. Trimming at V came to 1 base and at J to 2 bases, leaving 7 bases not matched to a gene. CDR1 is SGHAT, CDR2 FQNNGV, per germline. The CDR3 loop spans 18 amino acids. The CDR3 DNA reads TGTGCCAGCAGCTTAGTTGGACATAGCGGGAGGGCCTACAATGAGCAGTTCTTC. This encodes CASSLVGHSGRAYNEQFF.

The DNA of the CDR3 is TGTGCCAGTTCACAGGGCAGGGGGCATATCACTGAAGCTTTCTTT. The encoded protein is CASSQGRGHITEAFF. The genes are TRBV14 and TRBJ1-1, with 8 bases matching TRBD1. The germline CDR1 and CDR2 sequences are SGHDN and FVKESK. This CDR3 contains 15 residues. Trimming at V came to 9 bases and at J to 4 bases, leaving 13 bases not matched to a gene.

In DNA, the CDR3 is TGTGCCAGCAGTGTGGTCCGGAGCTCCTACGAGCAGTACTTC. Amino acids: CASSVVRSSYEQYF. The chain couples TRBV2 to TRBJ2-7; D unresolved. The germline gives CDR1 SNHLY, CDR2 FYNNEI. The germline V and J ends were trimmed by 4 bases and 0 bases, with 10 bases remaining between them. The CDR3 contains 14 residues.

This clone was observed a few times. The chain has TRBV6-5 and TRBJ2-2; TRBD1 is a possible D gene (6 bases). Deletions cut 1 base from V and 4 bases from J, with 7 bases between. CDR1 is MNHEY and CDR2 is SVGAGI in the germline V gene. The CDR3 covers 14 residues. This chain's CDR3 is CASSYLDSTGELFF. CDR3 coding DNA: TGTGCCAGCAGTTACTTGGACAGCACCGGGGAGCTGTTTTTT.

The chain couples TRBV5-1 to TRBJ1-1; D perhaps matches TRBD1 (6 bases). This CDR3 is built from 18 residues. Trimming took off 3 bases at V and 0 bases at J, with 21 bases between the two ends. The V gene's germline CDR1 is SGHRS and CDR2 YFSETQ. The DNA for the CDR3 is TGCGCCAGCAGCTCCCCGGGGGGGGGCCTTACCATGAACACTGAAGCTTTCTTT. It yields the protein CASSSPGGGLTMNTEAFF.

The rearrangement uses TRBV14 and TRBJ1-5; D is unresolved. The ends were cut back, 4 bases at V and 6 bases at J, with 7 bases in the middle. Germline assignment: CDR1 SGHDN and CDR2 FVKESK. The CDR3 has 12 amino acids. The CDR3: CASSPILQPQHF. In DNA, the CDR3 is TGTGCCAGCAGCCCTATCCTTCAGCCCCAGCATTTT.

V and J are TRBV5-1 and TRBJ2-2; 9 nucleotides agree with TRBD1. The V gene end was trimmed by 5 bases and the J gene end by 3 bases; junction bases not matched to a gene: 11. Germline CDR1 is SGHRS and CDR2 is YFSETQ. CDR3 length: 17 residues. This CDR3 is CASSLIPGQGHTGELFF. As DNA, the CDR3 is TGCGCCAGCAGTTTGATCCCGGGACAGGGACACACCGGGGAGCTGTTTTTT.

This clone came up a few times. The genes are TRBV18 and TRBJ2-7, with 7 positions matching TRBD2. This CDR3 contains 16 residues. V lost 3 bases, J lost 2 bases, and 10 bases stayed unmatched. Germline V gene data show CDR1 as KGHSH and CDR2 as LQKENI. CDR3 loop: CASSPTPTLAAYEQYF. The CDR3 region has the DNA TGTGCCAGCTCACCTACGCCTACTCTAGCGGCCTACGAGCAGTACTTC. The variable domain in full, with the rest retrieved from reference TRBV18 and TRBJ2-7, is NAGVMQNPRHLVRRRGQEARLRCSPMKGHSHVYWYRQLPEEGLKFMVYLQKENIIDESGMPKERFSAEFPKEGPSILRIQQVVRGDSAAYFCASSPTPTLAAYEQYFGPGTRLTVT.

The V call is TRBV28, the J call TRBJ2-5; 9 bases are a match to TRBD1. CDR1 and CDR2 (germline): MDHEN, SYDVKM. The J segment lost 0 bases and the V segment lost 6 bases, leaving 8 bases of the junction unmatched. The CDR3 sequence is 16 residues long. The CDR3 DNA sequence: TGTGCCAGCAGGCACCATGGGACAGGGAACCAAGAGACCCAGTACTTC. Translation: CASRHHGTGNQETQYF.

The V call is TRBV4-3, the J call TRBJ2-3; perhaps TRBD2 as D (5 bases). The CDR3 runs 14 residues. Trimming pared 3 bases from V and 0 bases from J, leaving 7 bases between. Looked up from germline, CDR1 is LGHNA and CDR2 is YSLEER. CDR3: CASSQSGSTDTQYF. DNA for the CDR3: TGCGCCAGCAGCCAGAGCGGCAGCACAGATACGCAGTATTTT.

The chain joins TRBV29-1 to TRBJ1-1; possible D gene TRBD1, 5 bases. The CDR3 sequence is 13 residues long. Germline CDR1 and CDR2: SQVTM and ANQGSEA. Trimming cost V 6 bases and J 2 bases, with 13 bases left between them. CDR3 sequence: CSVAWGGNTEAFF. Here the CDR3 DNA reads TGCAGCGTCGCTTGGGGGGGAAACACTGAAGCTTTCTTT.

The chain employs TRBV10-3 and TRBJ1-1; D is unclear. V lost 3 bases to trimming and J lost 3 bases, with 14 bases between them. The CDR3 covers 15 residues. Germline CDR1 and CDR2: ENHRY and SYGVKD. As DNA, the CDR3 is TGTGCCATCAGTGATTGGTCGAGCGGGGACACTGAAGCTTTCTTT. Translating gives CAISDWSSGDTEAFF.

This clone was detected a few times. The V and J genes are TRBV2 and TRBJ1-1; D call uncertain. CDR1 and CDR2 from the germline V gene are SNHLY and FYNNEI. V lost 0 bases, J lost 6 bases, and 8 bases lay in between. The CDR3 runs 13 residues. The CDR3 bases are TGTGCCAGCAGTGAAGCGAACAGCCCTGAAGCTTTCTTT. This codes for CASSEANSPEAFF.

This clone appeared a few times. This chain connects TRBV7-2 to TRBJ2-4, with 10 bases lining up with TRBD1. Germline V gene data show CDR1 as SGHTA and CDR2 as FQGNSA. J lost 0 bases, V lost 5 bases, and 4 bases had no gene match. There are 16 residues in the CDR3. The CDR3, as DNA: TGTGCCAGCAGCCCCGACAGGGGGCAAGCCAAAAACATTCAGTACTTC. It specifies CASSPDRGQAKNIQYF.

This clone has just a few counts. The chain is built from TRBV27 and TRBJ2-1, with a tentative D call TRBD2 (6 bases). Germline lookup yields CDR1 MNHEY and CDR2 SMNVEV (reference sequence). Trimming cost V 5 bases and J 0 bases, with 17 bases left between them. The CDR3 is 17 residues long. The CDR3 region is CASSSSLAPSSYNEQFF. CDR3 coding DNA: TGTGCCAGCAGTAGTAGTCTAGCGCCGAGCTCCTACAATGAGCAGTTCTTC.

This clone has more than one count but fewer than ten. The chain recombines TRBV14 with TRBJ1-2, with D tentatively TRBD1 (5 bases). Trimming shortened V by 0 bases and J by 3 bases, and 14 bases separated the two germline ends. The CDR3 contains 16 residues. Germline values: CDR1 SGHDN, CDR2 FVKESK. In DNA, the CDR3 is TGTGCCAGCAGCCAAGAAGGTCTAGGCAGGGACTATGGCTACACCTTC. Protein: CASSQEGLGRDYGYTF. The whole variable domain, remainder taken from reference TRBV14 and TRBJ1-2, is EAGVTQFPSHSVIEKGQTVTLRCDPISGHDNLYWYRRVMGKEIKFLLHFVKESKQDESGMPNNRFLAERTGGTYSTLKVQPAELEDSGVYFCASSQEGLGRDYGYTFGSGTRLTVV.

This rearrangement joins TRBV28 to TRBJ2-7; D remains unclear. The germline gives CDR1 MDHEN, CDR2 SYDVKM. This CDR3 is 14 amino acids long. Trimming took 7 bases from V and 3 from J, leaving 16 bases between them. The CDR3 is CASNTARLFYEQYF. CDR3 nucleotides: TGTGCCAGCAATACAGCACGCCTTTTCTACGAGCAGTACTTC.

This clone was picked up a small number of times. The chain is built from TRBV6-1 and TRBJ2-3; maybe TRBD1 (5 bases). V was cut by 8 bases and J by 7 bases, with 19 bases left in between. Germline CDR1 and CDR2: MNHNS and SASEGT. The length of the CDR3 is 14 residues. The CDR3 DNA is TGTGCCAGCGAACCCGGACATACCACCTATACGCAGTATTTT. This translates into CASEPGHTTYTQYF.

This chain uses TRBV16 with TRBJ2-7; D is ambiguous. Germline V lookup: CDR1 KGHSY, CDR2 FQNENV. The V and J ends lost 0 bases and 0 bases respectively, with 6 bases between them. The CDR3 has 14 residues. For the CDR3, the DNA is TGTGCCAGCAGCCAATCTTACAGCTCCTACGAGCAGTACTTC. This translates into CASSQSYSSYEQYF.

The rearrangement links TRBV7-9 to TRBJ1-3; TRBD1 matches 7 bases. In germline, CDR1 is SEHNR, CDR2 FQNEAQ (reference sequence). V lost 5 bases and J lost 0; bases outside the gene matches: 7. The CDR3 runs 16 residues. CDR3 nucleotide sequence: TGTGCCAGCAGCACGACGGGACAGCTCTCTGGAAACACCATATATTTT. Translating gives CASSTTGQLSGNTIYF.

The chain carries TRBV6-6 and TRBJ2-5; maybe TRBD1 (5 bases). The CDR3 extends over 16 amino acids. V lost 6 bases, J lost 2 bases, and 19 bases lay in between. In germline, CDR1 is MNHNY, CDR2 SVGAGI (reference sequence). CDR3 protein: CASRSVSGLGQETQYF. The CDR3 nucleotides are TGTGCCAGCAGATCCGTTTCAGGGTTGGGGCAAGAGACCCAGTACTTC.

The V and J genes are TRBV6-5 and TRBJ2-7, with a possible D match to TRBD2 (5 bases). The CDR3 has 13 amino acids. Germline V gene lookup returns CDR1 MNHEY and CDR2 SVGAGI. Trimming took off 2 bases at V and 4 bases at J, with 9 bases between the two ends. CDR3 nucleotide sequence: TGTGCCAGCAGTTACGGCCGAGGGTACGAGCAGTACTTC. Amino acid sequence: CASSYGRGYEQYF.

The J gene is TRBJ2-1, the V gene TRBV4-2; 8 nucleotides agree with TRBD2. CDR3 length: 15 amino acids. V lost 0 bases and J lost 7; bases outside the gene matches: 5. The germline V gene encodes CDR1 LGHNA and CDR2 YNFKEQ. CDR3 DNA sequence: TGTGCCAGCAGCCAAGATCCGGGAGGGCCAAATGAGCAGTTCTTC. It specifies CASSQDPGGPNEQFF.

This rearrangement joins TRBV7-6 to TRBJ2-1; D is possibly TRBD2 (7 bases). Trimming stripped 5 bases from V and 0 bases from J, with 11 bases between. The CDR3 extends over 15 amino acids. Germline V lookup: CDR1 SGHVS, CDR2 FNYEAQ. DNA of the CDR3: TGTGCCAGCAGCACGGGGGGCAGCTCCTACAATGAGCAGTTCTTC. This encodes CASSTGGSSYNEQFF.

This clone appeared once. The chain links TRBV12-5 to TRBJ2-3; D uncertain. This CDR3 has 12 residues. V lost 6 bases and J lost 7, with 11 bases in between. CDR1 is LGHNT, CDR2 FRNRAP, per germline. CDR3 amino acids: CASGRDWHTQYF. The DNA for the CDR3 is TGTGCTAGTGGCCGCGACTGGCATACGCAGTATTTT.

This clone appeared a few times. The chain recombines TRBV18 with TRBJ2-3; 7 bases are shared with TRBD1. V shed 0 bases, J shed 3 bases, and the junction held 6 bases outside the gene matches. CDR3 length equals 16 residues. Germline loops: CDR1 KGHSH, CDR2 LQKENI. Here the CDR3 reads CASSPPRGHGTDTQYF. Written as DNA, the CDR3 is TGTGCCAGCTCACCACCTAGGGGGCATGGGACAGATACGCAGTATTTT.

The chain has TRBV18 and TRBJ2-1, with 7 bases that match TRBD2. With 3 bases clipped from V and 8 bases from J, the junction kept 7 bases outside the gene matches. This CDR3 has 14 amino acids. CDR1 and CDR2 from the germline V gene are KGHSH and LQKENI. The DNA for the CDR3 is TGTGCCAGCTCACCCCGGACTAGTCGGGATGAGCAGTTCTTC. Its translation is CASSPRTSRDEQFF.

The rearrangement joins TRBV4-3 to TRBJ2-2; 8 bases match TRBD2. Trimming at V came to 2 bases and at J to 7 bases, leaving 9 bases not matched to a gene. Per germline, CDR1 LGHNA and CDR2 YSLEER. The CDR3 is 16 amino acids. The CDR3 nucleotides are TGCGCCAGCAGCCAATTACCGGGACTAGTGAACGGGGAGCTGTTTTTT. Encoded protein: CASSQLPGLVNGELFF.